This TCR beta chain stems from a study of T cell repertoires in cytomegalovirus infection. Using its own MiXCR run on the reads, TCRdb lists one record per CDR3 protein. The sample has roughly 720,000 distinct CDR3 sequences; roughly a third are singletons. The receptor comes from a human donor in good health (CMV status not recorded). Some clones in this sample may be carry-over from other donors' samples. Input material: PBMCs.

CDR3 sequence: CASGTSGRPEQFF. Written as DNA, the CDR3 is TGTGCCAGTGGGACTAGCGGGAGACCTGAGCAGTTCTTC. V is TRBV2 and J is TRBJ2-1; 14 bases align to TRBD2. In germline, CDR1 is SNHLY, CDR2 FYNNEI. The CDR3 has 13 amino acids. The V gene end was trimmed by 9 bases and the J gene end by 9 bases; junction bases not matched to a gene: 4.